This TCR beta chain was recovered during a study of T cells in Graves' hyperthyroidism and ophthalmopathy. General study findings and limits: Most expanded thyroid clonotypes above 0.001 also appeared in blood.

Germline V gene sequence: CDR1 MDHEN, CDR2 SYDVKM. V was shortened by 3 bases and J by 6 bases, with 14 bases between the two germline ends. The CDR3 runs to 14 residues. About this clonotype: Its antigen is currently unknown.

With duration under 3 months, ophthalmopathy was active: Clinical Activity Score at least 3, NOSPECS at least 4. Uncontrolled infection, other autoimmune disease, pregnancy and lactation each barred patients from inclusion. Diagnostic assessment was based on clinical symptoms, serum thyroxine and TRAb, thyroid ultrasound and orbital computed tomography. TCR beta CDR3 regions were amplified from RNA. TCR CDR3 underwent first-round RT-PCR with the HTBI primer set. TCRdb re-analysed the multiplex PCR reads in MiXCR, keeping a single row per CDR3 protein. The sample yields 200,000 to 300,000 distinct CDR3 sequences, almost 25% seen once.

Sequencing input: blood. This TCR was recovered from a woman in her thirties or forties with Graves' ophthalmopathy. V gene TRBV28 combines with J gene TRBJ2-5; D is perhaps TRBD2 (6 bases). As DNA, the CDR3 is TGTGCCAGCAGTTTTCTGCTACGGGGGAAGACCCAGTACTTC. Protein sequence: CASSFLLRGKTQYF. Drawing the rest from reference TRBV28 and TRBJ2-5, the complete variable domain is DVKVTQSSRYLVKRTGEKVFLECVQDMDHENMFWYRQDPGLGLRLIYFSYDVKMKEKGDIPEGYSVSREKKERFSLILESASTNQTSMYLCASSFLLRGKTQYFGPGTRLLVL.